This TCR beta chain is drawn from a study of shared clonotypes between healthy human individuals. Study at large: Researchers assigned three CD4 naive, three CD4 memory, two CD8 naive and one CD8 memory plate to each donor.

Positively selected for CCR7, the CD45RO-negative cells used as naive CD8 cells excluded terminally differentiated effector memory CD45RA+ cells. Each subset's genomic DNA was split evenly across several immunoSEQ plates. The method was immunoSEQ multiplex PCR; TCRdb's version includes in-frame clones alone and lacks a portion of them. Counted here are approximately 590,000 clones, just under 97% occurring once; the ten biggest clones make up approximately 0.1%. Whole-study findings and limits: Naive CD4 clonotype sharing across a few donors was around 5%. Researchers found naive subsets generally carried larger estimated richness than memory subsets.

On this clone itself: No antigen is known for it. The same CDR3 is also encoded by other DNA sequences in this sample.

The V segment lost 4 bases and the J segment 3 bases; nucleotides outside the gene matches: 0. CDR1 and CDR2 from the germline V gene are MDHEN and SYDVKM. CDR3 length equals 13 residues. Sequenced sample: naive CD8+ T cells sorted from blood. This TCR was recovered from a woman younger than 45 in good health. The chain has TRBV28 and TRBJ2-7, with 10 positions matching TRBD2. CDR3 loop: CASSSSGGYEQYF. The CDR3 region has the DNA TGTGCCAGCAGTTCTAGCGGGGGCTACGAGCAGTACTTC.